The entry below gives a single T cell receptor (beta chain) sequence along with its context. No antigen is known for it. These data come from a study of immune evolution from preneoplasia to lung adenocarcinoma. Resections took place in Japan or China from about 2013 to 2018. Macro-dissection enriched premalignant or tumor cells before nucleic acid extraction. Study outcomes and limitations: Later-stage lesions appeared to have more T cells, more diversity, less clonality.

Per germline, CDR1 SGHKS and CDR2 YYEKEE (reference sequence). CDR3 length: 13 residues. V gave up 3 bases and J gave up 1 base, with 5 bases separating them. Here immunoSEQ multiplex PCR was the method, and the copy in TCRdb shows in-frame clones only, minus some. This table holds some 15,000 clones, more than 75% found once. This receptor was obtained from a person aged 55-85 years with lung adenocarcinoma. The sample taken for sequencing was FFPE minimally invasive lung adenocarcinoma tissue. The V gene is TRBV5-5, the J gene TRBJ1-5; D uncertain. CDR3 DNA sequence: TGTGCCAGCAGCTCCATCAGCAATCAGCCCCAGCATTTT. Residues: CASSSISNQPQHF.